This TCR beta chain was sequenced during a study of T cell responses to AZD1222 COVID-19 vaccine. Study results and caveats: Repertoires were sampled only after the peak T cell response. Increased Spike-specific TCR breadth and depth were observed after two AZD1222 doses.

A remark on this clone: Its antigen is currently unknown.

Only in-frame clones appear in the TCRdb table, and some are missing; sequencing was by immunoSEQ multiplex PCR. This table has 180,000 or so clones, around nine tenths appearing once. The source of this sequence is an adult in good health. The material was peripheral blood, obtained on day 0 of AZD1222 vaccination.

CDR3 in DNA: TGTGCCAGCAGCTTGGGGAGTGAGCAGTTCTTC. It translates to CASSLGSEQFF. The V gene is TRBV5-6, the J gene TRBJ2-1; the D is unclear. Germline CDR1 and CDR2: SGHDT and YYEEEE. CDR3 length: 11 residues. V shed 0 bases and J shed 9 bases, with 4 bases lying between them.